This T cell receptor beta chain was found in a study of blood T cell repertoires in COVID-19. The wider study: Sites across the United States, Italy and Spain contributed samples from acute and convalescent COVID-19. In each case, the material was cDNA or gDNA derived from T cells, B-cell-depleted T cells, or PBMCs.

In the original analysis: Estimated nucleated cell counts came from reference gene primer amplification. This table comes from immunoSEQ multiplex PCR, and its TCRdb copy is limited to in-frame clones, with some not included. V and J calls and clone size follow that table, whereas D and trimming were derived from the DNA. The data hold roughly 250,000 clones, with less than 90% observed a single time. This CDR3 has 14 residues. J lost 4 bases, V lost 6 bases, and 2 bases had no gene match. Germline CDR1 LGHDT, CDR2 YNNKEL (reference sequence). In its sample, this clone was seen a few times. This TCR was recovered from a woman aged 40-49 years who had recovered from COVID-19. The sequencing input was peripheral blood. The chain carries TRBV3-1 (or the pseudogene TRBV3-2) and TRBJ1-4, with 10 nucleotides matching TRBD1. The CDR3 is CASSGDRGNEKLFF. CDR3 sequence (DNA): TGTGCCAGCAGTGGGGACAGGGGTAATGAAAAACTGTTTTTT.